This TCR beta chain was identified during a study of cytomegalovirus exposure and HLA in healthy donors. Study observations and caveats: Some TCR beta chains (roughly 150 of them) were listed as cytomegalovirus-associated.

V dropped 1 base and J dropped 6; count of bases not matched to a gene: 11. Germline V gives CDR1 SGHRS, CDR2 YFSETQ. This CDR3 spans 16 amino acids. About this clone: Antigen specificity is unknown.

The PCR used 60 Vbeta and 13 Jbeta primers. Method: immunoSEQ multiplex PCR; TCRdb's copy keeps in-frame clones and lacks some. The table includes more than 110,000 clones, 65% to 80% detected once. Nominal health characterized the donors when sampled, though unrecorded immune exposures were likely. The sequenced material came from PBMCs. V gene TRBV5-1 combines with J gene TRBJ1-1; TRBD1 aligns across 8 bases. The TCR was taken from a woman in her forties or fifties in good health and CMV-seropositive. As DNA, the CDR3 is TGCGCCAGCAGCTTGTTGACAGGGGAGGATACCGCTGAAGCTTTCTTT. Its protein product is CASSLLTGEDTAEAFF.